This entry describes one TCR beta chain. Germline assignment: CDR1 ENHRY and CDR2 SYGVKD. This CDR3 has 17 amino acids. V dropped 3 bases and J dropped 3; count of bases not matched to a gene: 8. Per the original data handling: Reference gene primers were amplified, and this amplification served to estimate nucleated cell counts. Produced via immunoSEQ multiplex PCR; TCRdb's table is partial and in-frame only. The D gene and trimming were derived from the DNA, and the V and J assignments and clone size from that table. The sample holds under 200,000 clones; about 85% are singletons and the top ten take 1% to 1.5%. The data derive from a study of blood T cell repertoires in COVID-19. Looking at the study overall: The samples span acute and convalescent COVID-19 from the United States, Italy and Spain.

The source is a man between 60 and 75 years old who had recovered from COVID-19. This rearrangement joins TRBV10-3 to TRBJ1-4; TRBD1 matches 9 bases. Sequences were obtained from peripheral blood. The CDR3 nucleotides read TGTGCCATCAGTGACCCTACCACAGGGGGCCCTAATGAAAAACTGTTTTTT. The encoded protein is CAISDPTTGGPNEKLFF.